The source of this T cell receptor beta chain is a study of cytomegalovirus exposure and HLA in healthy donors. The study, taken as a whole, reports: A cluster of highly shared sequence variants was likely a sequencing artifact. In a later analysis, at a false discovery rate of 0.05, roughly 17,000 TCR beta sequences matched HLA alleles.

As concerns this clone: The antigen remains unidentified.

The primer mix had 60 Vbeta and 13 Jbeta primers. Repertoires were generated with immunoSEQ multiplex PCR, while TCRdb's copy carries only in-frame clones and drops some. The sample yields 270,000 or so clones, 80% to 90% seen once. This TCR derives from a man aged 35 to 55 in good health and CMV-seropositive. Sequencing used PBMCs.

CDR3 sequence (DNA): TGTGCCAGCTCACGAACGACTAGCGGGATTGAGACCCAGTACTTC. It codes for CASSRTTSGIETQYF. V gene TRBV18 combines with J gene TRBJ2-5; TRBD2 matches 11 bases. The V and J ends lost 4 bases and 5 bases, in that order; junction bases with no gene match: 6. This CDR3 is 15 amino acids long. CDR1 is KGHSH, CDR2 LQKENI, per germline. The full variable domain, completed using reference TRBV18 and TRBJ2-5, is NAGVMQNPRHLVRRRGQEARLRCSPMKGHSHVYWYRQLPEEGLKFMVYLQKENIIDESGMPKERFSAEFPKEGPSILRIQQVVRGDSAAYFCASSRTTSGIETQYFGPGTRLLVL.